This passage covers 4 T cell receptor beta chains from one sample sequenced in a study of T cell responses to AZD1222 COVID-19 vaccine. The data were produced by immunoSEQ multiplex PCR, yet TCRdb's version contains in-frame clones alone and is incomplete. The table lists 55,000 to 75,000 clones, around four fifths of them singletons. This specimen consisted of peripheral blood, obtained on day 0 of AZD1222 vaccination. These receptors were collected from an adult in good health.

V usage is TRBV19 and J usage is TRBJ1-6; 7 bases match TRBD1. CDR1 is LNHDA and CDR2 is SQIVND in the germline V gene (reference sequence). V lost 7 bases to trimming and J lost 5 bases; unmatched junction nucleotides: 5. The CDR3 totals 14 residues. This CDR3 is CASNRDSHNSPLHF. The CDR3 coding sequence is TGTGCCAGTAACCGGGACAGCCATAATTCACCCCTCCACTTT.

CDR3 in DNA: TGTGCCAGCAGACAACCGGACAGGGGCGGCGGCTACACCTTC. Protein product: CASRQPDRGGGYTF. The gene calls are TRBV6-5 and TRBJ1-2; 9 bases agree with TRBD1. The germline gives CDR1 MNHEY, CDR2 SVGAGI. J lost 8 bases, V lost 6 bases, and 10 bases had no gene match. The CDR3 has 14 residues.

V and J are TRBV5-1 and TRBJ1-4, with D perhaps matching TRBD1 (5 bases). V was shortened by 8 bases and J by 4 bases, with 18 bases between the two germline ends. Germline V lookup: CDR1 SGHRS, CDR2 YFSETQ. CDR3 length: 15 amino acids. CDR3 amino acids: CARAAWSGINEKLFF. DNA of the CDR3: TGCGCCAGGGCGGCTTGGTCAGGGATTAATGAAAAACTGTTTTTT.

This clone was picked up a small number of times. The rearrangement links TRBV6-5 to TRBJ2-3; D gene uncertain. The CDR3 loop spans 13 amino acids. V was trimmed by 6 bases and J by 1 base, leaving 8 bases between them. Germline loops: CDR1 MNHEY, CDR2 SVGAGI. The CDR3 region is CASRIARTDTQYF. For the CDR3, the DNA is TGTGCCAGCAGGATAGCCCGCACAGATACGCAGTATTTT.